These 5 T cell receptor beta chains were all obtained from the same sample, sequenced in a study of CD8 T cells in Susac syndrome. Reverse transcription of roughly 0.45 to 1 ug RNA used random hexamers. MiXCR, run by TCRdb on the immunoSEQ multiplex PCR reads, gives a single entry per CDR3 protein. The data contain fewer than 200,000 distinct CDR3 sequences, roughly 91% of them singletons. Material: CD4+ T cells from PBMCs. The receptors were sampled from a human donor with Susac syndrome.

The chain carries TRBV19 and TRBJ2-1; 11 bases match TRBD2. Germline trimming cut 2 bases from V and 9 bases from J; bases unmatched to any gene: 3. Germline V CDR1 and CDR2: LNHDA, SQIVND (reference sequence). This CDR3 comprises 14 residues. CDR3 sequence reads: CASSIFSGRVEQFF. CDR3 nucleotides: TGTGCCAGTAGTATATTTAGCGGGAGGGTTGAGCAGTTCTTC.

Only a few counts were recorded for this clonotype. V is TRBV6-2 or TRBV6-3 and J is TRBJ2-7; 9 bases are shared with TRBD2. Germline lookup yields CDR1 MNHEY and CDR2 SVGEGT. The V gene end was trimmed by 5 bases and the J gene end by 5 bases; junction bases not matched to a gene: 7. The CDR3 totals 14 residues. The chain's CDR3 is CASSPALAGNEQYF. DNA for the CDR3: TGTGCCAGCAGTCCGGCCCTAGCGGGAAACGAGCAGTACTTC.

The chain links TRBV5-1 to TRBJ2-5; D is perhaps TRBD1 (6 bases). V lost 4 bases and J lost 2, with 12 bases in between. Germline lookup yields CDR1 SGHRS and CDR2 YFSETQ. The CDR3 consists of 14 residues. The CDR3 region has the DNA TGCGCCAGCAGCCCCCGGACAGTACAAGAGACCCAGTACTTC. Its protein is CASSPRTVQETQYF. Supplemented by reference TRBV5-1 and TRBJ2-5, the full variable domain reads KAGVTQTPRYLIKTRGQQVTLSCSPISGHRSVSWYQQTPGQGLQFLFEYFSETQRNKGNFPGRFSGRQFSNSRSEMNVSTLELGDSALYLCASSPRTVQETQYFGPGTRLLVL.

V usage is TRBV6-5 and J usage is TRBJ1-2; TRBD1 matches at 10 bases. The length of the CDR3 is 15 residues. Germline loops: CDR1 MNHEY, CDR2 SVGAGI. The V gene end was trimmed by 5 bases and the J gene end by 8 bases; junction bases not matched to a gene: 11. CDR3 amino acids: CASSQMDRGVRGYTF. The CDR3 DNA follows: TGTGCCAGCAGTCAAATGGACAGGGGGGTTCGGGGCTACACCTTC.

The CDR3 region has the DNA TGTGCCAGCTCCCCCCCCGTTGGGGGAGGTGCAGATACGCAGTATTTT. Residues: CASSPPVGGGADTQYF. V is TRBV18 and J is TRBJ2-3; perhaps TRBD2 as D (6 bases). CDR1 and CDR2 (germline): KGHSH, LQKENI. The CDR3 runs to 16 residues. V was cut by 6 bases and J by 4 bases, with 20 bases left in between.